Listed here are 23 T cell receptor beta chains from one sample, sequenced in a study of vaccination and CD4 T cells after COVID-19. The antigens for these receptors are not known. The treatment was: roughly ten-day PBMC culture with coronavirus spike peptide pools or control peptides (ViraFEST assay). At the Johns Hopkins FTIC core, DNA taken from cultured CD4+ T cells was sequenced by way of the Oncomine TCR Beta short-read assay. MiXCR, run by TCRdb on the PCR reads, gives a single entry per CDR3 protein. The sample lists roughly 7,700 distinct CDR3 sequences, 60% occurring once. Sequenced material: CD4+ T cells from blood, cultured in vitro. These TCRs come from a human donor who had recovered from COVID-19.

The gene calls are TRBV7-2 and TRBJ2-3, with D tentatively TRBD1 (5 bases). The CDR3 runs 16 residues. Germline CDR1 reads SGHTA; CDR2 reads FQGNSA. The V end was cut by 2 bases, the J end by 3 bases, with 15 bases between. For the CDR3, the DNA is TGTGCCAGCAGCTTAAATCAGCGACAGATTACAGATACGCAGTATTTT. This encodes CASSLNQRQITDTQYF.

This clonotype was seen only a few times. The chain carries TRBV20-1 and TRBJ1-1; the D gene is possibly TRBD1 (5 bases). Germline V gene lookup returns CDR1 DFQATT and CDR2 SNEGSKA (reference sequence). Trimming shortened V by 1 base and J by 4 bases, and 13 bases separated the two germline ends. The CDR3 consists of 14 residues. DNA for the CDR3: TGCAGTGCTAGAGTCGGGGGAGGCCTCACTGAAGCTTTCTTT. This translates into CSARVGGGLTEAFF.

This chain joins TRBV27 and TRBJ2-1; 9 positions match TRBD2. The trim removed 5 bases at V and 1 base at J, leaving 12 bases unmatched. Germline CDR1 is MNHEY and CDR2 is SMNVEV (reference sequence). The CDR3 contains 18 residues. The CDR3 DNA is TGTGCCAGCAGTCGACTAGCGGCGACTATCCCTTCCTACAATGAGCAGTTCTTC. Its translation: CASSRLAATIPSYNEQFF.

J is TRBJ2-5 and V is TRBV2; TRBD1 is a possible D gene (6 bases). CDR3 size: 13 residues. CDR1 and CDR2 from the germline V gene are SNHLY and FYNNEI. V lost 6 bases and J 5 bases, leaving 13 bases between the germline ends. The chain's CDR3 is CASSRGRRETQYF. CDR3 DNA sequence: TGTGCCAGCAGCAGGGGTCGGAGGGAGACCCAGTACTTC.

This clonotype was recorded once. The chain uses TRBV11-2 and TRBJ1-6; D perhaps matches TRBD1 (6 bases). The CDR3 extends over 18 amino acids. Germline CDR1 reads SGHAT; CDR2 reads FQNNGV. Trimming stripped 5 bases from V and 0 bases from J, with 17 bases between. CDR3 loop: CASSPEGEAGSYNSPLHF. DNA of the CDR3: TGTGCCAGCAGCCCAGAGGGGGAAGCTGGCTCCTATAATTCACCCCTCCACTTT.

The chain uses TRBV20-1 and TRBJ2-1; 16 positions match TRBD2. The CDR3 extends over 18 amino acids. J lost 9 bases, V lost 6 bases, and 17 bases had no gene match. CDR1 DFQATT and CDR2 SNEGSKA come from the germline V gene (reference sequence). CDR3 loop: CSANGPGTSGRARSEQFF. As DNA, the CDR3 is TGCAGTGCCAACGGACCCGGGACTAGCGGGAGGGCCAGGTCTGAGCAGTTCTTC.

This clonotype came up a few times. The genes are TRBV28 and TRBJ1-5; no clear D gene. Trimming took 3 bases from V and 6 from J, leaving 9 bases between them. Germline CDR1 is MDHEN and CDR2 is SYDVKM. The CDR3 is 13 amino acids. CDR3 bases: TGTGCCAGCAGTTTCCCGGGTTTTCAGCCCCAGCATTTT. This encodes CASSFPGFQPQHF. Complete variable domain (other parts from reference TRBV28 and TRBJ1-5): DVKVTQSSRYLVKRTGEKVFLECVQDMDHENMFWYRQDPGLGLRLIYFSYDVKMKEKGDIPEGYSVSREKKERFSLILESASTNQTSMYLCASSFPGFQPQHFGDGTRLSIL.

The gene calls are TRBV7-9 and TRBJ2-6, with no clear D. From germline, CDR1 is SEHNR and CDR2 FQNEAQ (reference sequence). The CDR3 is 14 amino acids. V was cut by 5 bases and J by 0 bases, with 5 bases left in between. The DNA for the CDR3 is TGTGCCAGCAGCCACGACTCTGGGGCCAACGTCCTGACTTTC. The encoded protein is CASSHDSGANVLTF.

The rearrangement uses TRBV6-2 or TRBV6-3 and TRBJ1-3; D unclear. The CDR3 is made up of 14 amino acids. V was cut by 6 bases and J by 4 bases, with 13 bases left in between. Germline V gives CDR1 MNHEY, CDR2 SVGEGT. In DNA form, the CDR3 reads TGTGCCAGCAGCAACACCCGCTTGGGAAACACCATATATTTT. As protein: CASSNTRLGNTIYF.

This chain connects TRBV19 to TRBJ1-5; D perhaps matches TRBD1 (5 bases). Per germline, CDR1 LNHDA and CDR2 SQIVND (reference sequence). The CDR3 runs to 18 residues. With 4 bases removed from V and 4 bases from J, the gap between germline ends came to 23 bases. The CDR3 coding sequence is TGTGCCAGTAGTACCGGGACCGCCGCCGTGGGGCCAAATCAGCCCCAGCATTTT. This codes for CASSTGTAAVGPNQPQHF. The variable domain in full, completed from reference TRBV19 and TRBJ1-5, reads DGGITQSPKYLFRKEGQNVTLSCEQNLNHDAMYWYRQDPGQGLRLIYYSQIVNDFQKGDIAEGYSVSREKKESFPLTVTSAQKNPTAFYLCASSTGTAAVGPNQPQHFGDGTRLSIL.

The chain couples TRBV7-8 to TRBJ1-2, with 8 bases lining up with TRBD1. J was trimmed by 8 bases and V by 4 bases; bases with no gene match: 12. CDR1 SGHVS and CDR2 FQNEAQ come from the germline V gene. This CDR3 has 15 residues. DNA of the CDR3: TGTGCCAGCAGCTCGATCCAGGGGGCTCTTGGAGGCTACACCTTC. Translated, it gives CASSSIQGALGGYTF.

The chain's CDR3 is CASSVPGRGSYTF. The CDR3 nucleotides are TGTGCCAGCAGCGTACCAGGGAGGGGAAGCTACACCTTC. The chain links TRBV9 to TRBJ1-2; TRBD1 is a possible D gene (5 bases). Trimming stripped 1 base from V and 9 bases from J, with 13 bases between. This CDR3 spans 13 amino acids. Germline CDR1 SGDLS, CDR2 YYNGEE. The variable domain in full, with the rest retrieved from reference TRBV9 and TRBJ1-2, is DSGVTQTPKHLITATGQRVTLRCSPRSGDLSVYWYQQSLDQGLQFLIQYYNGEERAKGNILERFSAQQFPDLHSELNLSSLELGDSALYFCASSVPGRGSYTFGSGTRLTVV.

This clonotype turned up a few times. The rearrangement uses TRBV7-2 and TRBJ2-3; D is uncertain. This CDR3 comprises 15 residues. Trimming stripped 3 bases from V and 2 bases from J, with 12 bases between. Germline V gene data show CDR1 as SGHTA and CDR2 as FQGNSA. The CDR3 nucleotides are TGTGCCAGCAGCTTCCCCATAGCCTACACAGATACGCAGTATTTT. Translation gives CASSFPIAYTDTQYF.

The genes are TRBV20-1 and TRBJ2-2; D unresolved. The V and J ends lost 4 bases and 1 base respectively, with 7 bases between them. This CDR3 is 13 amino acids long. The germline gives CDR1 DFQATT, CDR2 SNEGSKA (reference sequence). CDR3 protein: CSAINMNTGELFF. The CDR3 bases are TGCAGTGCTATTAACATGAACACCGGGGAGCTGTTTTTT.

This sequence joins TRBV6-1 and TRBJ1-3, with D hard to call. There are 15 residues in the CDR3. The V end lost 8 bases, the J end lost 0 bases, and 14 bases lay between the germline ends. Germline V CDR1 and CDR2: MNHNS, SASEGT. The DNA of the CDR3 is TGTGCCAGCGCTTCCGACCGGAACTCTGGAAACACCATATATTTT. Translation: CASASDRNSGNTIYF.

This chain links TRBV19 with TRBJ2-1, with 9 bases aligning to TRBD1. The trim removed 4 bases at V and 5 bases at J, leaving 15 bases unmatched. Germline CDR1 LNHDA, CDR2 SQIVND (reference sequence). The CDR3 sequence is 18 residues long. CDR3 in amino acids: CASSTTGTGWASDNEQFF. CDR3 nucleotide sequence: TGTGCCAGTAGTACGACGGGGACAGGGTGGGCTTCCGACAATGAGCAGTTCTTC.

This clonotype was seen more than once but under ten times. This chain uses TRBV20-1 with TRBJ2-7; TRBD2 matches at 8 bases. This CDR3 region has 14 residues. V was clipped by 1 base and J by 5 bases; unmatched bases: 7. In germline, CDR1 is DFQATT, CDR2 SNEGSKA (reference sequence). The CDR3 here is CSARGSGTSDEQYF. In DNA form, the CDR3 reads TGCAGTGCTAGAGGGTCCGGGACTAGTGACGAGCAGTACTTC.

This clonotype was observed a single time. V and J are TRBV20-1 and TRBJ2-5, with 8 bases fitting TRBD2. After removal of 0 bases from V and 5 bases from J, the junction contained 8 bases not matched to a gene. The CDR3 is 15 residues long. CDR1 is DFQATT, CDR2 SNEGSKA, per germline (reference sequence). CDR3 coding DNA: TGCAGTGCTAGAGATTTCCGGGAGGGGGGGGAGACCCAGTACTTC. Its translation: CSARDFREGGETQYF.

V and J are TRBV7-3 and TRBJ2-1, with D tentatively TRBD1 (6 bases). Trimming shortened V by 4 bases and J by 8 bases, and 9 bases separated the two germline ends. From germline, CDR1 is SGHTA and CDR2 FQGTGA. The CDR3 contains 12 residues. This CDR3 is CASSSQGYEQFF. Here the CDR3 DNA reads TGTGCCAGCAGCTCACAGGGTTATGAGCAGTTCTTC.

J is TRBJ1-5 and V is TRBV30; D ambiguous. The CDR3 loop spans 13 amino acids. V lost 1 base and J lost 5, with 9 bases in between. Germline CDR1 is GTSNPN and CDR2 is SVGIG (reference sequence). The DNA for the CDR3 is TGTGCCTGGAGTGCCGGACCTTATCAGCCCCAGCATTTT. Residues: CAWSAGPYQPQHF.

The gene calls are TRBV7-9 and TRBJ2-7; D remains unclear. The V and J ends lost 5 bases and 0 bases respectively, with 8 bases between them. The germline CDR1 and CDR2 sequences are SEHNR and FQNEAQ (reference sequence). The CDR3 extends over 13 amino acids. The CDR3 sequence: CASSPEASYEQYF. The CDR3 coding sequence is TGTGCCAGCAGCCCTGAGGCCTCCTACGAGCAGTACTTC.

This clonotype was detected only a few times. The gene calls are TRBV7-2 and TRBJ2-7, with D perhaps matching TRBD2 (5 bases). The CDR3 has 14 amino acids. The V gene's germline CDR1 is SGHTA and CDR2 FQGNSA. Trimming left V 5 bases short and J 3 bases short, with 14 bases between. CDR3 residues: CASSRTAGFYEQYF. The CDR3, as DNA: TGTGCCAGCAGCCGTACTGCGGGTTTCTACGAGCAGTACTTC.

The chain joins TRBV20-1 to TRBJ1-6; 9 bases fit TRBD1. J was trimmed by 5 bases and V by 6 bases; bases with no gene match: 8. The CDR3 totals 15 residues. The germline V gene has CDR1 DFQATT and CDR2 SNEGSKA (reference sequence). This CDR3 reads CSAIAGTGHNSPLHF. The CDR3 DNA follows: TGCAGTGCCATTGCCGGGACAGGGCATAATTCACCCCTCCACTTT.